A single sample is the source of the 16 T cell receptor beta chains below, sequenced in a study of tumor-infiltrating lymphocytes in primary liver carcinoma. Taking 20-30 mg of unsorted bulk tissue, the authors co-extracted RNA and DNA. Total RNA (around 0.45 ug) served as template for TCR beta cDNA synthesis primed by a constant-region primer. Slightly modified ARM-PCR, run as three nested multiplex PCR rounds, produced the TCR beta libraries. Rounds one and two of PCR, each of around 9 cycles, were primed with TRBV1-TRBV30 forward primers and a C-beta reverse primer. TCRdb redid the calling of the multiplex PCR reads with MiXCR, one entry per CDR3 protein. The sample carries 120,000 or so distinct CDR3 sequences, about 68% recorded once. The sample consisted of liver tumor tissue from sampling region 1. Subset in this sample: tumor region T1, superior pole. The source is a woman aged 60-75 years with primary liver carcinoma and hepatitis B virus infection.

This clonotype was counted ten times or more. The rearrangement links TRBV6-1 to TRBJ1-6, with D hard to call. This CDR3 region has 13 residues. Germline CDR1 reads MNHNS; CDR2 reads SASEGT. Trimming shortened V by 8 bases and J by 4 bases, and 9 bases separated the two germline ends. CDR3 amino acids: CASRLEYNSPLHF. The CDR3 coding sequence is TGTGCCAGCCGCCTCGAGTATAATTCACCCCTCCACTTT.

This chain connects TRBV9 to TRBJ2-2; a possible D gene is TRBD2 (6 bases). The CDR3 extends over 16 amino acids. Germline V gene sequence: CDR1 SGDLS, CDR2 YYNGEE. V gave up 4 bases and J gave up 0 bases, with 13 bases separating them. CDR3 nucleotide sequence: TGTGCCAGCAGCCAAATCAGGACTACGAACACCGGGGAGCTGTTTTTT. Its translation is CASSQIRTTNTGELFF. Supplemented by reference TRBV9 and TRBJ2-2, the full variable domain reads DSGVTQTPKHLITATGQRVTLRCSPRSGDLSVYWYQQSLDQGLQFLIQYYNGEERAKGNILERFSAQQFPDLHSELNLSSLELGDSALYFCASSQIRTTNTGELFFGEGSRLTVL.

Points on this clonotype: One end of the junction fails to match germline, which may point to a read error. The V gene is TRBV11-2, the J gene TRBJ2-1; maybe TRBD2 (6 bases). The germline V gene has CDR1 SGHAT and CDR2 FQNNGV. The CDR3 sequence is 15 residues long. The CDR3 region is CASSPPGVAFNEQFF. The CDR3 DNA sequence: TGCGCCAGCAGCCCGCCGGGGGTCGCCTTCAATGAGCAGTTCTTC. The full variable domain, rest sourced from reference TRBV11-2 and TRBJ2-1, is EAGVAQSPRYKIIEKRQSVAFWCNPISGHATLYWYQQILGQGPKLLIQFQNNGVVDDSQLPKDRFSAERLKGVDSTLKIQPAKLEDSAVYLCASSPPGVAFNEQFFGPGTRLTVL.

As to this clonotype: One junction end does not reproduce the germline sequence, and a read error may be involved. The chain is built from TRBV29-1 and TRBJ2-3, with D tentatively TRBD1 or TRBD2 (5 bases each). There are 12 residues in the CDR3. Germline CDR1 reads SQVTM; CDR2 reads ANQGSEA. In nucleotides, the CDR3 is TGCAGCATTGAGACCGGGGCAGATACGCGGTATTTT. Residues: CSIETGADTRYF.

With respect to this clonotype: Being one base from a much bigger clone, this may be a read error. The chain is built from TRBV4-2 and TRBJ1-6; perhaps TRBD1 as D (6 bases). The CDR3 runs to 16 residues. Per the germline V gene, CDR1 is LGHNA and CDR2 is YNFKEQ. The CDR3 nucleotides are TGTGCCAACAGCCAAGACCCGGGACACGGGAATTCACCCCTCCACTTT. It yields the protein CANSQDPGHGNSPLHF.

This clonotype appeared many times. This chain joins TRBV5-4 and TRBJ2-2; D is perhaps TRBD1 (6 bases). The germline gives CDR1 SGHNT, CDR2 YYREEE (reference sequence). V was clipped by 4 bases and J by 5 bases, with 15 bases between them. The CDR3 loop spans 15 amino acids. The CDR3 loop reads CASSPQGGGTGELFF. The CDR3 DNA reads TGTGCCAGCAGCCCACAGGGTGGGGGAACCGGGGAGCTGTTTTTT.

This clonotype was found many times. The J gene is TRBJ2-1, the V gene TRBV4-1; 7 bases fit TRBD2. Per germline, CDR1 MGHRA and CDR2 YSYEKL. V was clipped by 5 bases and J by 8 bases; unmatched bases: 21. The length of the CDR3 is 18 residues. CDR3 DNA: TGCGCCAGCAGCGAAGGGGACGGAGCGGGAATGGTCTTAGATGAGCAGTTCTTC. It translates to CASSEGDGAGMVLDEQFF.

A note on this clonotype: A read error may account for a junction end that differs from germline. The chain couples TRBV11-2 to TRBJ2-7; 8 positions match TRBD2. The CDR3 consists of 18 residues. Looked up from germline, CDR1 is SGHAT and CDR2 is FQNNGV. The CDR3 nucleotides read TGTGCCAGCAGCTTAGATTGGGTCAGCCTAGCGGGTTCCTACGATCAGTACTTC. Translating it yields CASSLDWVSLAGSYDQYF.

About this clonotype: One end of the junction varies from germline; a read error may be responsible. The genes are TRBV5-1 and TRBJ1-2; maybe TRBD1 (5 bases). Germline V lookup: CDR1 SGHRS, CDR2 YFSETQ. The CDR3 length is 15 residues. CDR3 sequence: CASNPGDSQAYGYTF. The CDR3 nucleotides are TGCGCAAGCAACCCGGGGGACTCACAAGCCTATGGCTACACCTTC.

Turning to this clonotype: One end of the junction is discordant with germline, which a read error may explain. CDR3 DNA: TGTGTCAGCAGCTACGACAGGGGGAGTTATAGCTACACCTTC. Protein: CVSSYDRGSYSYTF. The rearrangement links TRBV13 to TRBJ1-2, with TRBD1 matching 9 bases. The CDR3 contains 14 residues. CDR1 is PRHDT and CDR2 is FYEKMQ in the germline V gene (reference sequence). The full variable domain, completed using reference TRBV13 and TRBJ1-2, is AAGVIQSPRHLIKEKRETATLKCYPIPRHDTVYWYQQGPGQDPQFLISFYEKMQSDKGSIPDRFSAQQFSDYHSELNMSSLELGDSALYFCVSSYDRGSYSYTFGSGTRLTVV.

This clonotype occurred a few times. A much bigger clone sits one base away, suggesting this may be a read error. This chain uses TRBV29-1 with TRBJ1-2, with D maybe TRBD1 (6 bases). CDR3 length: 15 amino acids. V was shortened by 4 bases and J by 7 bases, with 22 bases between the two germline ends. CDR1 and CDR2 from the germline V gene are SQVTM and ANQGSEA. CDR3 loop: CSVATQGVARGGYTF. In DNA form, the CDR3 reads TGCAGCGTTGCTACACAGGGAGTCGCGAGGGGTGGCTACACCTTC.

As to this clonotype: This is likely a read error, given that the CDR3 carries no conserved phenylalanine or tryptophan at its end. V is TRBV11-3 and J is TRBJ2-1; the D gene is possibly TRBD1 (5 bases). The V gene lost 5 bases and the J gene lost 2 bases, with 13 bases spanning the gap. CDR3 size: 15 residues. Germline V gene data show CDR1 as SGHNT and CDR2 as YENEEA. In DNA form, the CDR3 reads TGTGCCAGCAGCACTTACAGGAGTGCCTACAATGAGCAGTTCTAC. Protein sequence: CASSTYRSAYNEQFY.

This clonotype was seen repeatedly, ten times or more. The genes are TRBV5-4 and TRBJ2-7, with unresolved D. Germline CDR1 SGHNT, CDR2 YYREEE (reference sequence). Trimming cost V 4 bases and J 4 bases, with 15 bases left between them. This CDR3 contains 14 residues. Here the CDR3 reads CASSPGSLGYEQYF. The CDR3 DNA is TGTGCCAGCAGCCCCGGGTCCCTCGGATACGAGCAGTACTTC.

For this clonotype: The junction departs from germline at one end; a sequencing error may be responsible. This chain's CDR3 is CANGSVGPGQNTQYF. The CDR3 DNA reads TGTGCTAATGGTTCGGTAGGACCAGGGCAAAATACGCAGTATTTT. The chain recombines TRBV12-5 with TRBJ2-3, with TRBD1 as a possible D gene (5 bases). This CDR3 is built from 15 residues. The germline V gene encodes CDR1 LGHNT and CDR2 FRNRAP.

The genes are TRBV11-3 and TRBJ2-1; 9 bases agree with TRBD2. This CDR3 contains 18 residues. V trimming: 2 bases; J trimming: 4 bases; junction bases outside the gene matches: 12. Per germline, CDR1 SGHNT and CDR2 YENEEA. The CDR3 sequence is CASSLSQGGGAGYNEQFF. CDR3 coding DNA: TGTGCCAGCAGCTTAAGTCAAGGCGGGGGGGCCGGTTACAATGAGCAGTTCTTC.

As for this clonotype: This may arise from a read error, as a much more abundant clone is one base away. V is TRBV28 and J is TRBJ1-2; D possibly corresponds to TRBD1 (6 bases). The CDR3 has 14 residues. Per the germline V gene, CDR1 is MDHEN and CDR2 is SYDVKM. The CDR3 DNA follows: TGTGCCAGCAGTTTTGGGCAGGGGTTCTATGGCTACAACTTC. It yields the protein CASSFGQGFYGYNF.